The rows below give T cell receptor beta chains drawn from one sample of a study of OX40 agonist ivuxolimab in advanced cancers. The data were produced by immunoSEQ multiplex PCR, yet TCRdb's version contains in-frame clones alone and is incomplete. The sample lists approximately 100,000 clones; 90% to 95% were seen once. The sample here was CD4+ or CD8+ T cells sorted from blood, taken in a trial of the OX40 agonist ivuxolimab. The receptors here all came from an adult with an advanced solid tumor such as melanoma, head and neck, liver or kidney cancer. Each CDR3 is given with its conserved first and last residue. The D gene is left open where the match is weak. Only some rows state a clone size, as once, few, many or a class for expanded clones.

d_call	clone_size	v_call	j_call	cdr3_nt	cdr3_aa
TRBD2	NA	TRBV28	TRBJ2-7	TGTGCCAGCAGTTCTTGGACTAGTAGCTCCTACGAGCAGTACTTC	CASSSWTSSSYEQYF
NA	NA	TRBV29-1	TRBJ2-3	TGCAGCGCCCCGACACAAGCAGATACGCAGTATTTT	CSAPTQADTQYF
NA	NA	TRBV9	TRBJ2-6	TGTGCCAGCAGCGTAGCCGCCACCTCTGGGGCCAACGTCCTGACTTTC	CASSVAATSGANVLTF
TRBD2	NA	TRBV7-6	TRBJ2-1	TGTGCCAGCAGCCCTACCTTGCTAGCGGGAGGAGTCAATGAGCAGTTCTTC	CASSPTLLAGGVNEQFF
TRBD2	NA	TRBV7-2	TRBJ2-1	TGTGCCAGCAGCTGTCCCGGGACTAGCGGCCTTTGCGTGGAGCAGTTCTTC	CASSCPGTSGLCVEQFF
NA	NA	TRBV5-8	TRBJ2-5	TGTGCCAGCAGCTTGGCCCCGGGGAGCCAGTACTTC	CASSLAPGSQYF
TRBD2	NA	TRBV7-9	TRBJ2-5	TGTGCCAGCAGCTTGGTTGGCGGGAGTTGGGAGACCCAGTACTTC	CASSLVGGSWETQYF
TRBD1	NA	TRBV6-1	TRBJ1-4	TGTGCCAGCAGGGGGGGACAGCTGAATGAAAAACTGTTTTTT	CASRGGQLNEKLFF
TRBD2	NA	TRBV29-1	TRBJ2-1	TGCAGCGTTTGGACTAGCGGGACCCGATCCTACAATGAGCAGTTCTTC	CSVWTSGTRSYNEQFF
TRBD1	once	TRBV2	TRBJ2-3	TGTGCCAGCAGGGCCGGGACAGGGCGCACAGATACGCAGTATTTT	CASRAGTGRTDTQYF
NA	NA	TRBV7-9	TRBJ2-1	TGTGCCAGCAGACACCGGACCGACGTTTACAATGAGCAGTTCTTC	CASRHRTDVYNEQFF
NA	NA	TRBV6-6	TRBJ2-2	TGTGCCAGCAGGCAAAGTCGACGGAACACCGGGGAGCTGTTTTTT	CASRQSRRNTGELFF
NA	few	TRBV28	TRBJ1-2	TGTGCCAGCAGTTCCTCTCAATCCAACTATGGCTACACCTTC	CASSSSQSNYGYTF
TRBD1	NA	TRBV18	TRBJ1-1	TGTGCCAGCTCAGTGACAGGGCGGAACACTGAAGCTTTCTTT	CASSVTGRNTEAFF
NA	NA	TRBV28	TRBJ2-1	TGTGCCAGCAGTTTCGACTCTTACAATGAGCAGTTCTTC	CASSFDSYNEQFF
TRBD2	NA	TRBV5-4	TRBJ2-1	TGTGCCAGCAGCTTGGAAGGGACTAGCGGGAGCGGAAGTTACAATGAGCAGTTCTTC	CASSLEGTSGSGSYNEQFF
NA	NA	TRBV21-1	TRBJ2-5	TGTGCCAGCAGCAAAAGGGACAGGGGGACCCAGTACTTC	CASSKRDRGTQYF
NA	NA	TRBV7-9	TRBJ2-1	TGTGCCAGCAGCTTAGCTGTCGGGGGAGATGAGCAGTTCTTC	CASSLAVGGDEQFF
TRBD1	NA	TRBV7-3	TRBJ2-1	TGTGCCAGCAGCTCGGGGACAGGCCTTGGGGAGCAGTTCTTC	CASSSGTGLGEQFF
NA	NA	TRBV6-5	TRBJ1-5	TGTGCCAGCTTACCAACAGAGAGCAATCAGCCCCAGCATTTT	CASLPTESNQPQHF
TRBD1	NA	TRBV30	TRBJ1-2	TGTGCCTGGACATCGCAGACAGGGAATGGCTACACCTTC	CAWTSQTGNGYTF
TRBD2	few	TRBV5-1	TRBJ2-5	TGCGCCAGCAGCTTGGCGGGGGGGTACCAAGAGACCCAGTACTTC	CASSLAGGYQETQYF
TRBD2	NA	TRBV7-6	TRBJ2-1	TGTGCCAGCAGCTTAAGGGGACTAGCGGGAGGGGGCAATGAGCAGTTCTTC	CASSLRGLAGGGNEQFF
TRBD1	NA	TRBV28	TRBJ2-7	TGTGCCAGCAGTTCAACCGGGACAGGGAACCCCTACGAGCAGTACTTC	CASSSTGTGNPYEQYF
TRBD2	NA	TRBV28	TRBJ2-7	TGTGCCAGCAGTAGAAGGGGCCCGGGGCCGGGGGGTTACGAGCAGTACTTC	CASSRRGPGPGGYEQYF
NA	NA	TRBV16	TRBJ1-4	TGTGCCAGCAGCCAATCGAGGCAGAGCAATGAAAAACTGTTTTTT	CASSQSRQSNEKLFF
TRBD2	NA	TRBV5-1	TRBJ2-3	TGCGCCAGCAGCTTGACAGCGGGAGGGCCGACAGATACGCAGTATTTT	CASSLTAGGPTDTQYF
NA	NA	TRBV30	TRBJ2-1	TGTGCCTGGAGTGTACTAACCCACGGTGGTGAGCAGTTCTTC	CAWSVLTHGGEQFF
TRBD1	NA	TRBV7-9	TRBJ2-1	TGTGCCAGCAGCGCGGGACAGGGAGGACCCTACAATGAGCAGTTCTTC	CASSAGQGGPYNEQFF
NA	NA	TRBV6-6	TRBJ2-7	TGTGCCAGCAGTTACGGCAGGGGCCCCTACGAGCAGTACTTC	CASSYGRGPYEQYF
TRBD2	once	TRBV19	TRBJ2-3	TGTGCCAGTAGTGAGACTAGCGGGACAGATACGCAGTATTTT	CASSETSGTDTQYF
NA	NA	TRBV29-1	TRBJ1-1	TGCAGCGGCCAGCGGGGAACTGAAGCTTTCTTT	CSGQRGTEAFF
TRBD1	once	TRBV28	TRBJ1-2	TGTGCCAGCGGGGGACAGAACTATGGCTACACCTTC	CASGGQNYGYTF
NA	NA	TRBV11-2	TRBJ2-5	TGTGCCAGCAGCTTAGATCAGACCCGGGGGACCCAGTACTTC	CASSLDQTRGTQYF
NA	NA	TRBV7-3	TRBJ1-3	TGTGCCAGCAGCTTAGATGGGAGCTCTGGAAACACCATATATTTT	CASSLDGSSGNTIYF
NA	NA	TRBV14	TRBJ1-1	TGTGCCAGCAGCCAAGCCACGGGGGGCACTGAAGCTTTCTTT	CASSQATGGTEAFF
TRBD2	NA	TRBV6-5	TRBJ2-7	TGTGCCAGCAGTGGACTAGCGGGACCCTACGAGCAGTACTTC	CASSGLAGPYEQYF
TRBD2	NA	TRBV7-6	TRBJ2-1	TGTGCCAGCAGGAGGGGACTAGCGGGGAAATTAAGCGGTGATGAGCAGTTCTTC	CASRRGLAGKLSGDEQFF
NA	NA	TRBV28	TRBJ2-3	TGTGCCAGCAGTTTAGGAACTTTACCCGAAACGCAGTATTTT	CASSLGTLPETQYF
NA	NA	TRBV19	TRBJ2-3	TGTGCCAGTGGGAGGCGGGAAAGCACAGATACGCAGTATTTT	CASGRRESTDTQYF
NA	once	TRBV6-1	TRBJ1-5	TGTGCCAGCAGTGAGATCGGGGGCCGGGGTCAGCCCCAGCATTTT	CASSEIGGRGQPQHF
NA	NA	TRBV7-2	TRBJ2-3	TGTGCCAGCAGCTTAGAAGGGTTTAGCACCAATACGCAGTATTTT	CASSLEGFSTNTQYF
TRBD2	NA	TRBV7-6	TRBJ2-5	TGTGCCAGCAGGGACGGACTAGCCCAAGAGACCCAGTACTTC	CASRDGLAQETQYF
TRBD2	NA	TRBV29-1	TRBJ2-1	TGCAGCGTTGAAGATCCGCCTAGCGGGAGGTTCAATGAGCAGTTCTTC	CSVEDPPSGRFNEQFF
TRBD1	once	TRBV18	TRBJ2-5	TGTGCCAGCTCAGGCCAGGGGGCTGAAGAGACCCAGTACTTC	CASSGQGAEETQYF
TRBD1	NA	TRBV7-2	TRBJ1-2	TGTGCCAGCAGCTTCGGGACAGGGGGCCGTGGCTACACCTTC	CASSFGTGGRGYTF
NA	NA	TRBV7-9	TRBJ2-3	TGTGCCAGCACCCACGACCGCACTCGGGATACGCAGTATTTT	CASTHDRTRDTQYF
TRBD2	NA	TRBV2	TRBJ2-3	TGTGCCAGCAGTTTGACTAGCGGGACGGATACGCAGTATTTT	CASSLTSGTDTQYF